This is a list of T cell receptor beta chains from one sample in a study of CD8+ T cells in alopecia areata. Data came from immunoSEQ multiplex PCR; TCRdb stores just in-frame clones and leaves some out. The sample yields over 95,000 clones, approximately 66% seen once. The source material was CD8+ T cells sorted from blood, sampled at week 4, from a patient treated with tofacitinib. The receptors here all came from a human donor with alopecia areata. Each CDR3 is given with its conserved first and last residue. A D gene is named only where the DNA matches it firmly. Clone size, where shown, is once, few, many, or a class for clones that have expanded.

size | J | V | D | DNA | CDR3
- | TRBJ2-1 | TRBV27 | - | TGTGCCAGCGGTAGCGGACCCTACAATGAGCAGTTCTTC | CASGSGPYNEQFF
once | TRBJ2-7 | TRBV27 | - | TGTGCCAGCAGTTTAACTCTAGCGCTCAGCTCCTACGAGCAGTACTTC | CASSLTLALSSYEQYF
few | TRBJ1-2 | TRBV7-2 | TRBD1 | TGTGCCAGCAGCTCTACGACAGGGGGCGCGGATGGCTACACCTTC | CASSSTTGGADGYTF
- | TRBJ2-1 | TRBV28 | - | TGTGCCAGCAGTCGAGGGTTAGCGGCGATTAGCAATGAGCAGTTCTTC | CASSRGLAAISNEQFF
- | TRBJ1-1 | TRBV7-6 | - | TGTGCCAGCAGCCCCTTGGCTAGACTGAACACTGAAGCTTTCTTT | CASSPLARLNTEAFF
few | TRBJ1-2 | TRBV6-5 | TRBD1 | TGTGCCAGCAAACGACAGGGGAGGGTCTATGGCTACACCTTC | CASKRQGRVYGYTF
- | TRBJ1-2 | TRBV9 | TRBD1 | TGTGCCAGCAGCGTTACGGGACAGGGTCTAGGTCCTAACTATGGCTACACCTTC | CASSVTGQGLGPNYGYTF
- | TRBJ1-2 | TRBV27 | - | TGTGCCAGCAGTTTAGAATCCGGATCCACCTTTGGCTACACCTTC | CASSLESGSTFGYTF
- | TRBJ2-3 | TRBV30 | - | TGTGCCTGGAGTGTGGGGGATACGCAGTATTTT | CAWSVGDTQYF
few | TRBJ2-1 | TRBV7-3 | TRBD2 | TGTGCCAGCAGCTTAGGGCTAGCGGGAGTATCTAAGTTCTTC | CASSLGLAGVSKFF
once | TRBJ2-3 | TRBV6-6 | - | TGTGCCAGCAGTCCGAAGACAGGTCTAGGCACAGATACGCAGTATTTT | CASSPKTGLGTDTQYF
- | TRBJ1-2 | TRBV30 | - | TGTGCCTGGACCCTACAGGCGGTGGGCTACACCTTC | CAWTLQAVGYTF
many | TRBJ1-4 | TRBV5-6 | TRBD1 | TGTGCCAGCAGCTCCAATCCTCCGGGACAGATTATGAGGGGAAAACTGTTTTTT | CASSSNPPGQIMRGKLFF
- | TRBJ2-5 | TRBV10-3 | - | TGTGCCATCAGTCCTAGGGGTACGGAGACCCAGTACTTC | CAISPRGTETQYF
few | TRBJ1-2 | TRBV9 | - | TGTGCCAGCAGCGTAGAGGACCGCGGCTATGGCTACACCTTC | CASSVEDRGYGYTF
medium-sized | TRBJ1-1 | TRBV19 | TRBD1 | TGTGCCAGTAGTATTGCCTCGGGACAGGCGTCCTTAAGCGCTGAAGCTTTCTTT | CASSIASGQASLSAEAFF
- | TRBJ2-1 | TRBV7-3 | - | TGTGCCAGCAGTCTAGCCGTCTACAACTCCTACAATGAGCAGTTCTTC | CASSLAVYNSYNEQFF
- | TRBJ1-1 | TRBV2 | TRBD1 | TGTGCCAGCCTCGACAGGGTAATCACTGAAGCTTTCTTT | CASLDRVITEAFF
few | TRBJ1-5 | TRBV6-5 | - | TGTGCCAGCAGTTACCCCGGTCAGCCCCAGCATTTT | CASSYPGQPQHF
- | TRBJ2-7 | TRBV4-1 | TRBD2 | TGCGCCAGCAGCCAAGAACTAGCGGGGGCCTACGAGCAGTACTTC | CASSQELAGAYEQYF